These T cell receptor beta chains were read from a single sample in a study of blood T cell repertoires in COVID-19. The method was immunoSEQ multiplex PCR; TCRdb's version includes in-frame clones alone and lacks a portion of them. The repertoire holds about 110,000 clones, around four fifths seen once, with roughly 0.89% in the top ten. Source material: peripheral blood. These receptors came from a woman in her seventies with acute or convalescent COVID-19. Each CDR3 is given with its conserved first and last residue. The D gene is left open where the match is weak. Rows may omit the clone size; those that give it use once, few, many or a size class.

j_call | clone_size | v_call | d_call | cdr3_nt | cdr3_aa
TRBJ1-1 | - | TRBV28 | - | TGTGCCAGCAGTTTACCCCAGGGGTACCACACTGAAGCTTTCTTT | CASSLPQGYHTEAFF
TRBJ1-4 | - | TRBV30 | - | TGTGCCTGGGCGACCGGGACTAATGGTGAAAAACTGTTTTTT | CAWATGTNGEKLFF
TRBJ2-6 | - | TRBV7-2 | TRBD1 | TGTGCCAGCACCCTCGGACAGGGTTTAGTCCTGACTTTC | CASTLGQGLVLTF
TRBJ2-7 | - | TRBV2 | - | TGTGCCAGCAGTGAACGGTGGTTTGCCGAGCAGTACTTC | CASSERWFAEQYF
TRBJ1-4 | few | TRBV7-2 | - | TGTGCCAGCAGCCCCGCGCCCCAGAGGGGGACTGAAAAACTGTTTTTT | CASSPAPQRGTEKLFF
TRBJ1-1 | - | TRBV5-1 | - | TGCGCCAGTGGGGCCTCTGGTACTGAAGCTTTCTTT | CASGASGTEAFF
TRBJ2-2 | - | TRBV2 | TRBD1 | TGTGCCAGCAGTGAACCAGGGGGGAACACCGGGGAGCTGTTTTTT | CASSEPGGNTGELFF
TRBJ2-1 | - | TRBV9 | TRBD1 | TGTGCCAGCAGCGCCATTTCAGGGGGCGGGGATGAGCAGTTCTTC | CASSAISGGGDEQFF
TRBJ2-1 | - | TRBV19 | TRBD2 | TGTGCCAGTAGCCCACAGCGGGGGGGCTGGGAGAATGAGCAGTTCTTC | CASSPQRGGWENEQFF
TRBJ2-1 | - | TRBV7-3 | TRBD2 | TGTGCCAGCAGCCCTAGTCGAAGCGGGGGTTACAATGAGCAGTTCTTC | CASSPSRSGGYNEQFF
TRBJ1-2 | - | TRBV12-3/TRBV12-4 | - | TGTGCCAGCAGTCTTGGGACACCGTCGACCTTC | CASSLGTPSTF
TRBJ1-2 | - | TRBV28 | TRBD1 | TGTGCCAGCAGTTTATCAGGGGGTGGAGGCTACACCTTC | CASSLSGGGGYTF
TRBJ2-5 | few | TRBV6-2/TRBV6-3 | - | TGTGCCAGCAGTTCCCCCCTCGGGGTCGAGGGAGAGACCCAGTACTTC | CASSSPLGVEGETQYF
TRBJ2-5 | - | TRBV19 | - | TGTGCCAGTAGTACAGGACTCCAAGAGACCCAGTACTTC | CASSTGLQETQYF
TRBJ1-4 | - | TRBV7-9 | TRBD1 | TGTGCCAGCAGCCCGGGACAGGGAGGTGAAAAACTGTTTTTT | CASSPGQGGEKLFF
TRBJ1-4 | - | TRBV10-3 | - | TGTGCCATCAGATCAGGGGACCATAATGAAAAACTGTTTTTT | CAIRSGDHNEKLFF
TRBJ2-7 | - | TRBV6-5 | TRBD2 | TGTGCCAGCAGCCCGGGACTAGAGCCCTACGAGCAGTACTTC | CASSPGLEPYEQYF